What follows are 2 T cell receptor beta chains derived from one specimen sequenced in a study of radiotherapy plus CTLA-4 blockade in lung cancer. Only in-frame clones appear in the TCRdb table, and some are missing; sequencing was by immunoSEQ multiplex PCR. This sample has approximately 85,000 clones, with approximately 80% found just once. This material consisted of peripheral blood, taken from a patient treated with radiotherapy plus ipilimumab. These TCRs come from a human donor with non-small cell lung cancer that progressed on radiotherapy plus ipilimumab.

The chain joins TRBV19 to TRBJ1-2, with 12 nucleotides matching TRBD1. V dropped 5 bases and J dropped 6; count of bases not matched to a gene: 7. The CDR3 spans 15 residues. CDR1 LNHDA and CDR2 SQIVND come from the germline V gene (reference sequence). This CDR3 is CASSEGGQGAHGYTF. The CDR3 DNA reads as TGTGCCAGTAGTGAAGGGGGACAGGGGGCGCATGGCTACACCTTC.

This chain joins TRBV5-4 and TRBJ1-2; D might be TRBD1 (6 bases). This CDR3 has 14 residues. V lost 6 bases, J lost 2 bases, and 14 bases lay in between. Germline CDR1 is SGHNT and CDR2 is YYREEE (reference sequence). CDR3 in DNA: TGTGCCAGCACCACAAACAGGGTGAACTATGGCTACACCTTC. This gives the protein CASTTNRVNYGYTF.